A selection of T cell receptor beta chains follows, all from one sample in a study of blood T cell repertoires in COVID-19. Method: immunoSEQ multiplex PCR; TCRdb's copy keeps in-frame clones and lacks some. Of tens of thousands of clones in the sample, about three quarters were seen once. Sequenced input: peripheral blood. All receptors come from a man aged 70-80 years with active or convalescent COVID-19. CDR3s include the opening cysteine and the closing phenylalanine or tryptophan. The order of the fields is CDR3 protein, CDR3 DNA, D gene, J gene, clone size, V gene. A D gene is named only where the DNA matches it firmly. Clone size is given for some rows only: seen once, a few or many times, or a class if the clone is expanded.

cdr3_aa: CASSASGTYNEQFF
cdr3_nt: TGTGCCAGCAGTGCAAGCGGGACCTACAATGAGCAGTTCTTC
d_call: TRBD2
j_call: TRBJ2-1
clone_size: .
v_call: TRBV6-1

cdr3_aa: CASSRGQDNYGYTF
cdr3_nt: TGTGCCAGCAGCCGGGGACAGGATAACTATGGCTACACCTTC
d_call: TRBD1
j_call: TRBJ1-2
clone_size: .
v_call: TRBV5-4

cdr3_aa: CASSLVPPGLTNYGYTF
cdr3_nt: TGTGCCAGCAGTTTGGTTCCCCCGGGACTCACTAACTATGGCTACACCTTC
d_call: .
j_call: TRBJ1-2
clone_size: .
v_call: TRBV28

cdr3_aa: CASSLLGTGSHEQYF
cdr3_nt: TGTGCCAGCAGTTTGTTAGGGACAGGGTCCCACGAGCAGTACTTC
d_call: TRBD1
j_call: TRBJ2-7
clone_size: .
v_call: TRBV28

cdr3_aa: CAISQTSKGTGELFF
cdr3_nt: TGTGCCATCAGCCAGACTAGCAAGGGCACCGGGGAGCTGTTTTTT
d_call: TRBD2
j_call: TRBJ2-2
clone_size: .
v_call: TRBV7-2

cdr3_aa: CASSFRGEDYEQYF
cdr3_nt: TGTGCCAGCAGCTTTAGGGGCGAGGACTACGAGCAGTACTTC
d_call: .
j_call: TRBJ2-7
clone_size: .
v_call: TRBV7-2

cdr3_aa: CASSLDRSGRDMNEQFF
cdr3_nt: TGTGCCAGCAGCTTGGATCGTAGCGGGAGAGATATGAATGAGCAGTTCTTC
d_call: TRBD2
j_call: TRBJ2-1
clone_size: once
v_call: TRBV5-8

cdr3_aa: CASSLRTGGSGIPSYEQYF
cdr3_nt: TGTGCCAGCAGCTTAAGGACAGGAGGCTCTGGGATCCCCTCCTACGAGCAGTACTTC
d_call: TRBD1
j_call: TRBJ2-7
clone_size: .
v_call: TRBV7-2

cdr3_aa: CASSGGTSGNTKNIQYF
cdr3_nt: TGTGCCAGCAGCGGAGGGACTAGCGGGAATACCAAAAACATTCAGTACTTC
d_call: TRBD2
j_call: TRBJ2-4
clone_size: .
v_call: TRBV7-8

cdr3_aa: CATSYRDTEAFF
cdr3_nt: TGTGCCACTTCTTACAGGGACACTGAAGCTTTCTTT
d_call: .
j_call: TRBJ1-1
clone_size: .
v_call: TRBV19

cdr3_aa: CASSSNRVWGYTF
cdr3_nt: TGTGCCAGCAGCTCCAACCGGGTCTGGGGCTACACCTTC
d_call: .
j_call: TRBJ1-2
clone_size: .
v_call: TRBV11-2

cdr3_aa: CASSEGVYGYTF
cdr3_nt: TGTGCCAGCAGCGAGGGGGTCTATGGCTACACCTTC
d_call: .
j_call: TRBJ1-2
clone_size: once
v_call: TRBV3-1/TRBV3-2

cdr3_aa: CASSPPAGANVLTF
cdr3_nt: TGTGCCAGCTCACCACCTGCGGGGGCCAACGTCCTGACTTTC
d_call: .
j_call: TRBJ2-6
clone_size: .
v_call: TRBV18

cdr3_aa: CAAQRAEGTEAFF
cdr3_nt: TGTGCCGCCCAGAGGGCGGAGGGGACTGAAGCTTTCTTT
d_call: .
j_call: TRBJ1-1
clone_size: .
v_call: TRBV27

cdr3_aa: CASSQYGTVEETQYF
cdr3_nt: TGTGCCAGCAGCCAATACGGGACAGTAGAAGAGACCCAGTACTTC
d_call: TRBD1
j_call: TRBJ2-5
clone_size: .
v_call: TRBV7-2

cdr3_aa: CASSSTGLNTGELFF
cdr3_nt: TGTGCCAGCTCATCGACAGGTTTAAACACCGGGGAGCTGTTTTTT
d_call: .
j_call: TRBJ2-2
clone_size: .
v_call: TRBV18